This TCR beta chain was identified in a study of CD8 T cells in ankylosing spondylitis (dated by TCRdb to about 2017). Concerning the study at large: T cell receptor beta repertoires were profiled in healthy donors and ankylosing spondylitis patients so that disease-linked TCR variants could be found. The full study cohort comprised around 23 ankylosing spondylitis patients and around 100 healthy donors. Samples of peripheral blood were taken, and for ankylosing spondylitis patients, synovial fluid was collected as well. Study-level results and caveats: In peripheral blood, the disease-linked clones were found at relatively low frequencies and had a CD8+ phenotype. A TCR beta motif of fewer than 10 highly homologous amino acid variants appeared characteristic of blood from ankylosing spondylitis patients. Some of the motif variants had been reported before in the synovial fluid and blood of reactive arthritis patients, a finding that suggests common disease-initiation mechanisms. According to the report, matched synovial fluid samples from ankylosing spondylitis patients were significantly enriched for the disease-linked clones.

On this clonotype itself: The antigen this receptor binds is unknown. Per-base quality was not reported, and no clone a single base away is much larger than it.

TCRdb records Illumina HiSeq 2500 as the sequencer. Quantitative 5'-RACE with molecular barcodes was the method used to prepare the TCR beta libraries. As for the original processing: To identify disease-linked TCR variants, a new computational method was used, one built on a probabilistic model of VDJ rearrangement. TCRdb redid the processing of the public reads, applying fastp at Q25 and MiXCR, and retained in-frame beta chains. Entries that share a CDR3 protein sequence are merged under the most common genes and DNA. The V and J calls shown here were made by TCRdb, not taken from the authors' results. The sample table records 300,000 to 400,000 distinct CDR3 sequences; 20% to 25% of these occur just once. Roughly 16% of the sample is taken by the ten largest. The germline V gene gives CDR1 as KGHDR and CDR2 as SFDVKD. There are 15 amino acids in the CDR3, from cysteine to phenylalanine inclusive. Here the CDR3 DNA is all that survives: 45 bases in frame from base 1. Trimming at the junction amounts to 3 bases on V and 1 base on J, and the germline ends lie 11 bases apart.

The rearrangement combines TRBV24-1 with TRBJ2-5; TRBD1 is a weak D gene call, 6 bases matching. The sample consisted of blood, either unsorted or a sorted T cell fraction (not recorded which). The sequence was collected from a male donor with ankylosing spondylitis. The CDR3 in this case is CATSDPSRGQETQYF. The DNA sequence follows: TGTGCCACCAGTGATCCCTCCAGGGGCCAAGAGACCCAGTACTTC.